These T cell receptor beta chains were read from a single sample in a study of T cells in Graves' hyperthyroidism and ophthalmopathy. TCRdb re-called the multiplex PCR reads with MiXCR, one entry per CDR3 protein. The profile shows hundreds of thousands of distinct CDR3 sequences, about 14% of them singletons. The sequenced sample was blood. Receptor source: a woman aged 18 to 35 with Graves' hyperthyroidism. Each CDR3 is given without its conserved first and last residue.

>TRBV6-2/TRBV6-3
ASSPRGPEGGNEQF
>TRBV3-1
ASSQMGAYNEQF
>TRBV27
ASSFRMGQAPGPLH
>TRBV28
ASSLFSGGFQETQY
>TRBV5-1
ASSLERTYYEQY
>TRBV29-1
SIPGTGGSNEQF
>TRBV27
ASSTWFVGWQY
>TRBV10-2
ASNVGSSYNEQF
>TRBV5-1
ASSRTTAQETQY
>TRBV19
ATREAAFSYEQY
>TRBV6-2/TRBV6-3
ASEGSSYSNQPQH
>TRBV12-3/TRBV12-4
ASSLEQPRPDGGQF
>TRBV9
ASSATGTGISETQF
>TRBV19
ASSIKETGYAKLF
>TRBV4-1
ASSQGRQTAYEQY
>TRBV4-1
ASSQGARDRVNEKLF
>TRBV24-1
ATSDVRLPSGEQF
>TRBV27
ASSLSTQETQY
>TRBV10-3
ATGGTDTQY